This T cell receptor (beta chain) was recovered during a study of post-analysis software for immune sequencing data. Unique molecular identifiers had been added to the TCR beta cDNA libraries. TCRdb re-called the PCR reads with MiXCR, one entry per CDR3 protein. The table records over 300,000 distinct CDR3 sequences, roughly 36% of them present only once. Germline lookup yields CDR1 SGHNT and CDR2 YYREEE (reference sequence). The CDR3 extends over 17 amino acids. With 0 bases removed from V and 0 bases from J, the gap between germline ends came to 14 bases. There are a few counts of this clonotype. Its cognate antigen is unknown. Broader study findings: F-measure co-clustering was strong for batch-matched samples. The study found TRBV5-6, TRBV5-1 and TRBV20-1 among about 5 TRBV segments more frequent in patients than controls.

Input material: blood. This sequence originates from a girl under 18 with multiple sclerosis. The V call is TRBV5-4, the J call TRBJ2-3; a weak D match, TRBD2 (5 bases). The CDR3 spells CASSLASGFTSTDTQYF. In DNA form, the CDR3 reads TGTGCCAGCAGCTTGGCCTCGGGGTTCACTAGCACAGATACGCAGTATTTT. The whole variable domain, filled in from reference TRBV5-4 and TRBJ2-3, reads ETGVTQSPTHLIKTRGQQVTLRCSSQSGHNTVSWYQQALGQGPQFIFQYYREEENGRGNFPPRFSGLQFPNYSSELNVNALELDDSALYLCASSLASGFTSTDTQYFGPGTRLTVL.